The clone carrying this TCR beta chain showed up just once. Its antigen is not known. The entry originates in a study of cytomegalovirus exposure and HLA in healthy donors. Study-wide context: The 120 validation repertoires used the same platform as the roughly 700 first-cohort repertoires (as reported by a later analysis). Study-wide results and caveats: The study listed 150 to 200 cytomegalovirus-associated TCR beta chains. Clusters of TCRs from the first cohort tended to co-occur in the 120 validation repertoires (as a later analysis found).

Germline assignment: CDR1 SGHDT and CDR2 YYEEEE. The V gene end was trimmed by 4 bases and the J gene end by 2 bases; junction bases not matched to a gene: 8. CDR3 length: 15 amino acids. The donors formed part of the approximately 120-subject validation cohort, distinct from the roughly 730-subject first cohort. The protocol was immunoSEQ multiplex PCR, while the TCRdb copy is restricted to in-frame clones and leaves out a portion. The sample has almost 75,000 clones; around 85% are singletons. This receptor was taken from a man aged 25-45 years in good health and CMV-seronegative. Source material: PBMCs. J is TRBJ1-2 and V is TRBV5-6; TRBD1 matches 7 bases. CDR3 amino acids: CASSKGAPKNYGYTF. As DNA, the CDR3 is TGTGCCAGCAGCAAGGGGGCGCCGAAAAACTATGGCTACACCTTC.